This TCR beta chain came from a study of CD39 and CD103 CD8 tumor-infiltrating T cells. Each sorted subset gave roughly 8,500 to 110,000 cells for genomic DNA. The data were produced by immunoSEQ multiplex PCR, yet TCRdb's version contains in-frame clones alone and is incomplete. The sample includes about 1,500 clones, around 50% of them seen just once. Patients were not receiving any therapy when their samples were collected. DN, SP and DP CD8 TIL subsets came from CD39/CD103 sorting of CD3+CD4-CD8+CD45RA- cells. This TCR derives from a human donor with head and neck squamous cell carcinoma. The material sequenced was CD39- CD103+ CD8+ T cells sorted from the tumor. Described subset: CD103+CD39- single-positive CD45RA- CD8 T cells.

The CDR3 nucleotides are TGTGCCATCAGGTCGGGACAGATCCTTCACTATGGCTACACCTTC. It is translated as CAIRSGQILHYGYTF. This chain connects TRBV10-3 to TRBJ1-2, with 7 bases matching TRBD1. The V segment lost 6 bases and the J segment 3 bases; nucleotides outside the gene matches: 10. Germline V gene lookup returns CDR1 ENHRY and CDR2 SYGVKD. The CDR3 has 15 amino acids.